Listed below are T cell receptor beta chains from one sample, sequenced in a study of response to subunit inactivated influenza vaccine. Using its own MiXCR run on the RT-PCR reads, TCRdb lists one record per CDR3 protein. This table holds about 190,000 distinct CDR3 sequences, around an eighth found once. The sequencing used CD8+ T cells sorted from PBMCs, collected more than 4 days after vaccination. The receptor source for this set is a man aged 50 or older who received an inactivated influenza vaccine. Each CDR3 is given without its conserved first and last residue. The order of the fields is J gene, V gene, CDR3 protein.

>TRBJ2-3|TRBV12-3/TRBV12-4
ASSLSLAGVTDTQY
>TRBJ2-6|TRBV9
ASSADGNSGANVLT
>TRBJ2-2|TRBV7-9
ASSSQATNTGELF
>TRBJ2-7|TRBV20-1
SARSGEFYEQY
>TRBJ2-3|TRBV15
ATGPTDTQY
>TRBJ2-6|TRBV15
ATVDSGGGSGANVLT
>TRBJ2-1|TRBV5-6
ASNSAVNNEQF
>TRBJ2-1|TRBV5-6
ASSSGLALREQF
>TRBJ2-1|TRBV19
ASSWTSGSEQF
>TRBJ1-2|TRBV7-2
ASSSTGSTGSYT
>TRBJ2-7|TRBV6-2/TRBV6-3
ATITGNSYEQY
>TRBJ2-3|TRBV24-1
ATSGYTGTTDTQY
>TRBJ2-7|TRBV15
ATSTRAGQGSYEQY
>TRBJ2-1|TRBV27
ASSSAKYNEQF
>TRBJ2-3|TRBV6-1
ASSEWEGLGTDTQY
>TRBJ2-7|TRBV5-1
ASSLTSGATYEQY
>TRBJ2-6|TRBV6-5
ASSYRGSGANVLT
>TRBJ1-5|TRBV6-5
ASSSLATGSNQPQH
>TRBJ2-7|TRBV11-2
ASSPEAYEQY
>TRBJ2-4|TRBV25-1
ASSESYGTSKPGEDIQY
>TRBJ2-7|TRBV5-1
ASSGTSGAPYEQY
>TRBJ2-7|TRBV11-2
ASSLRAGGYEQY
>TRBJ2-1|TRBV29-1
SVEGGLAVYNEQF
>TRBJ1-5|TRBV7-2
ASSSTGGVNQPQH
>TRBJ2-1|TRBV11-2
ASSGRDSSSYNEQF
>TRBJ2-3|TRBV4-1
ASSQWDSSTDTQY
>TRBJ2-1|TRBV27
ASSLAPQGASEQF
>TRBJ2-7|TRBV11-2
ASSIYPNSNRYEQY
>TRBJ1-5|TRBV6-7
ASSYSLQSGDSNQPQH
>TRBJ2-3|TRBV7-9
ASRPDGTSDTQY
>TRBJ2-7|TRBV6-5
ASSSSPTYEQY
>TRBJ2-3|TRBV12-3/TRBV12-4
ASSLRLAGGSDTQY
>TRBJ2-7|TRBV6-2/TRBV6-3
ASSHYGHPYEQY
>TRBJ2-1|TRBV10-3
AISAPAGEANEQF
>TRBJ2-1|TRBV19
ASSSSGTYNEQF
>TRBJ2-2|TRBV6-5
ASSYSSPGSTGELF
>TRBJ2-5|TRBV28
ATGVGFQETQY